Shown below are 8 T cell receptor beta chains from a single sample sequenced in a study of Graves' ophthalmopathy and Graves' hyperthyroidism. Amplification of the TCR beta CDR3 regions used RNA transcripts (as template). RT-PCR in the first round used HTBI primers; a second-round multiplex PCR followed. One entry per CDR3 protein results from TCRdb running MiXCR on the multiplex PCR reads. The sample gives hundreds of thousands of distinct CDR3 sequences, 22% of which show up once; approximately 7% is in the top ten. The sample taken for sequencing was peripheral blood. All receptors derive from a woman aged 18-30 years with stable Graves' hyperthyroidism. Some clones in this sample may be carry-over from other donors' samples.

There are many counts of this clonotype. The rearrangement links TRBV6-1 to TRBJ2-7, with 13 nucleotides matching TRBD2. The CDR3 sequence is 16 residues long. Germline V gives CDR1 MNHNS, CDR2 SASEGT. The V and J ends lost 11 bases and 2 bases, in that order; junction bases with no gene match: 12. Here the CDR3 DNA reads TGTGCCTGCTCCAGGGGACTAGCGGGAAATACCTACGAGCAGTACTTC. Amino acid sequence: CACSRGLAGNTYEQYF.

This clonotype was detected many times. This chain connects TRBV5-1 to TRBJ2-7; TRBD1 agrees at 7 bases. CDR3 length: 14 amino acids. V lost 4 bases, J lost 4 bases, and 8 bases stayed unmatched. Germline loops: CDR1 SGHRS, CDR2 YFSETQ. In DNA form, the CDR3 reads TGCGCCAGCAGCACCCGGGACAGAATTTACGAGCAGTACTTC. It yields the protein CASSTRDRIYEQYF.

This clonotype was detected only a few times. This may stem from a read error, because a much larger clone lies one nucleotide away. It is likely a read error, because the conserved phenylalanine at the end of the CDR3 is missing. The rearrangement joins TRBV6-2 or TRBV6-3 to TRBJ2-2; 11 bases align to TRBD2. This CDR3 contains 16 residues. Germline assignment: CDR1 MNHEY and CDR2 SVGEGT. With V trimmed by 2 bases and J by 6 bases, 5 bases remained unmatched. CDR3 residues: CASSYRVAGGPGELFV. In DNA form, the CDR3 reads TGTGCCAGCAGTTACCGGGTAGCGGGGGGGCCCGGGGAGCTGTTTGTT.

The table lists this clonotype with many counts. This chain joins TRBV27 and TRBJ2-5; tentatively, D is TRBD1 (6 bases). Germline loops: CDR1 MNHEY, CDR2 SMNVEV (reference sequence). This CDR3 contains 15 residues. Trimming left V 2 bases short and J 5 bases short, with 15 bases between. The CDR3 DNA reads as TGTGCCAGCAGTTTAGTGTTGGGGGCCTCGGAGACCCAGTACTTC. This translates into CASSLVLGASETQYF.

This clonotype was seen at least ten times. The chain joins TRBV11-1 to TRBJ2-7; D unclear. Germline CDR1 SGHAT, CDR2 FQDESV (reference sequence). The CDR3 has 14 amino acids. Between the trimmed V and J ends, which lost 8 bases and 0 bases, there was a span of 14 bases. CDR3 coding DNA: TGTGCCAGCGGGGAAGACCGATACTCCTACGAGCAGTACTTC. This translates into CASGEDRYSYEQYF. The complete variable domain, with remaining parts taken from reference TRBV11-1 and TRBJ2-7, reads EAEVAQSPRYKITEKSQAVAFWCDPISGHATLYWYRQILGQGPELLVQFQDESVVDDSQLPKDRFSAERLKGVDSTLKIQPAELGDSAMYLCASGEDRYSYEQYFGPGTRLTVT.

The chain carries TRBV12-5 and TRBJ1-1; a weak D match, TRBD1 (5 bases). V shed 7 bases and J shed 0 bases, with 15 bases lying between them. CDR1 and CDR2 from the germline V gene are LGHNT and FRNRAP. The CDR3 is 15 residues long. The CDR3 reads CASDRRTGMNTEAFF. In nucleotides, the CDR3 is TGTGCTAGTGACCGGAGAACAGGCATGAACACTGAAGCTTTCTTT.

This chain joins TRBV15 and TRBJ1-2; D perhaps matches TRBD1 (5 bases). The CDR3 covers 16 residues. Germline CDR1 is LNHNV and CDR2 is YYDKDF (reference sequence). The V end lost 2 bases, the J end lost 8 bases, and 21 bases lay between the germline ends. CDR3 sequence reads: CATSRRRGFRLQGYTF. The CDR3 DNA is TGTGCCACCAGCAGACGAAGGGGTTTTAGGTTGCAAGGCTACACCTTC.

On this clonotype itself: It may be a read error: a sequence one base away is much more abundant. The chain joins TRBV12-5 to TRBJ2-5, with D uncertain. The CDR3 extends over 12 amino acids. V was trimmed by 0 bases and J by 5 bases, leaving 4 bases between them. Germline loops: CDR1 LGHNT, CDR2 FRNRAP. The CDR3 is CASGLVRETQYF. The CDR3, as DNA: TGTGCTAGTGGTTTGGTACGTGAGACCCAGTACTTC.